This T cell receptor beta chain appears in the sequencing data of a study of T-cell reconstitution after alpha-beta-depleted transplantation in children. Preparation of the TCRbeta library used unique molecular identifiers. MiXCR, applied by TCRdb to the PCR reads, yields one record per CDR3 protein. Of about 340,000 distinct CDR3 sequences in the sample, roughly 14% are singletons; the top ten hold 4% to 5.5%. The germline V gene has CDR1 SGHVS and CDR2 FNYEAQ. The CDR3 runs 13 residues. V gave up 0 bases and J gave up 10 bases, with 10 bases separating them. This chain connects TRBV7-6 to TRBJ2-1; possible D gene TRBD2, 6 bases. The TCR originated in a human donor who donated a stem cell graft to a child with Fanconi anemia. The sample here was PBMCs, taken from the stem cell graft. DNA for the CDR3: TGTGCCAGCAGCTTAGCGCATGGGAGGGAGCAGTTCTTC. As protein: CASSLAHGREQFF.